Sequencing of this T cell receptor beta chain was carried out in a study of T cell responses to AZD1222 COVID-19 vaccine. Clones were read by immunoSEQ multiplex PCR, and TCRdb kept only the in-frame ones, dropping some. The data contain 150,000 or so clones, 75% to 90% of them singletons. This clonotype was sampled from an adult in good health. The sample was peripheral blood, taken on day 0 of AZD1222 vaccination.

Here the CDR3 reads CASSLSGTSGRKAGELFF. The CDR3 coding sequence is TGTGCCAGCAGTCTCTCCGGGACTAGCGGGAGGAAGGCCGGGGAGCTGTTTTTT. The chain employs TRBV6-6 and TRBJ2-2; 15 bases match TRBD2. Germline trimming cut 5 bases from V and 6 bases from J; bases unmatched to any gene: 10. CDR1 is MNHNY, CDR2 SVGAGI, per germline (reference sequence). The CDR3 is 18 residues long.